A selection of T cell receptor beta chains follows, all from one sample in a study of PD-1 blockade in classical Hodgkin lymphoma. Generated by immunoSEQ multiplex PCR, the TCRdb table keeps only in-frame clones and is missing some. The sample consists of over 50,000 clones, around nine tenths of them appearing once. Sample: peripheral blood mononuclear cells (PBMCs), taken before the fourth cycle of nivolumab. The receptors were sampled from a human donor with classical Hodgkin lymphoma. CDR3s include the opening cysteine and the closing phenylalanine or tryptophan. D genes are given only for firm matches. The listing skips clone size in some rows; elsewhere it reads once, few, many or a size class.

j_gene	abundance	v_gene	d_gene	CDR3nt	CDR3aa
TRBJ1-1	.	TRBV7-9	.	TGTGCCAGCAGCTTATATTGGGGTACTGAAGCTTTCTTT	CASSLYWGTEAFF
TRBJ2-3	few	TRBV5-1	TRBD2	TGCGCCAGCAGCTCCCGAGCGGGGGGGCCAGATACGCAGTATTTT	CASSSRAGGPDTQYF
TRBJ1-3	.	TRBV7-3	.	TGTGCCAGCAGCTTTGGAAACACCATATATTTT	CASSFGNTIYF
TRBJ1-2	.	TRBV7-8	.	TGTGCGAGTAAGGGGGGAAATAACTATGGCTACACCTTC	CASKGGNNYGYTF
TRBJ2-5	.	TRBV19	TRBD2	TGTGCCAGTAGTCCTGGACTAGCTGGAGAGACCCAGTACTTC	CASSPGLAGETQYF
TRBJ2-1	.	TRBV30	TRBD1	TGTGCCTGGAGTTCGGGACAGGCGTACAATGAGCAGTTCTTC	CAWSSGQAYNEQFF
TRBJ2-5	.	TRBV7-9	TRBD2	TGTGCCAGTACCTTTCTCCCGGGACTAGCGGGGGCCCAAGAGACCCAGTACTTC	CASTFLPGLAGAQETQYF
TRBJ1-6	.	TRBV6-5	.	TGTGCCAGCAGCGAAATAGGGGGGTATAATTCACCCCTCCACTTT	CASSEIGGYNSPLHF
TRBJ2-5	.	TRBV5-1	TRBD1	TGCGCCAGCAGCCCCGGGACAGCCCAAGAGACCCAGTACTTC	CASSPGTAQETQYF
TRBJ2-7	.	TRBV7-6	.	TGTGCCAGCAGCCCTAGGGGATGGGGCCCCTTCCGGACCTACGAGCAGTACTTC	CASSPRGWGPFRTYEQYF
TRBJ2-7	.	TRBV18	TRBD2	TGTGCCAGCTCACAATCAGCGGGGGAGGGTTACGAGCAGTACTTC	CASSQSAGEGYEQYF
TRBJ2-7	.	TRBV7-9	TRBD2	TGTGCCAGCAGCACTAGCGGGGGTACCCAGCAGTACTTC	CASSTSGGTQQYF
TRBJ1-6	.	TRBV7-9	TRBD1	TGTGCCAGCTCGGATGGACAGGGAGGAGGGCGAGGGGGTTTGCCCCTCCACTTT	CASSDGQGGGRGGLPLHF
TRBJ2-2	once	TRBV5-1	.	TGCGCCAGCAGCTTGGAAGCCGAGGTGGGGACCGGGGAGCTGTTTTTT	CASSLEAEVGTGELFF
TRBJ2-3	.	TRBV2	.	TGTGCCAGCAGTGAAGTTGTAGATACGCAGTATTTT	CASSEVVDTQYF
TRBJ1-1	.	TRBV6-6	.	TGTGCCAGCAGTTACTCGGGACAAATGAACACTGAAGCTTTCTTT	CASSYSGQMNTEAFF
TRBJ2-5	.	TRBV7-2	TRBD1	TGTGCCAGCAGCACGGGACAGCCCCAAGAGACCCAGTACTTC	CASSTGQPQETQYF
TRBJ1-4	.	TRBV2	.	TGTGCCAGCAGTGAAGCGAGGGGGATACGGATAGAAAAACTGTTTTTT	CASSEARGIRIEKLFF
TRBJ2-2	.	TRBV2	TRBD1	TGTGCCAGCAGTAAATGGGGGACAGGTGGGTTGTTGTCCTCCGGGGAGCTGTTTTTT	CASSKWGTGGLLSSGELFF
TRBJ2-5	.	TRBV5-1	.	TGCGCCAGCAGCTTTTCTGGCGCGCAAGAGACCCAGTACTTC	CASSFSGAQETQYF
TRBJ1-3	.	TRBV7-9	.	TGTGCCAGCCAACGGGAGAGACAAGGGGAAAACACCATATATTTT	CASQRERQGENTIYF
TRBJ2-7	.	TRBV6-6	TRBD1	TGTGCCAGCAGTCGACAGGGGACCTACGAGCAGTACTTC	CASSRQGTYEQYF
TRBJ1-1	.	TRBV18	TRBD1	TGTGCCAGCTCACCACCGGGGGCAGGGGGCCTGAACACTGAAGCTTTCTTT	CASSPPGAGGLNTEAFF
TRBJ2-2	.	TRBV5-1	TRBD2	TGCGCCAGCAGCGAGCGGGGGAACACCGGGGAGCTGTTTTTT	CASSERGNTGELFF
TRBJ1-1	.	TRBV11-2	TRBD1	TGTGCCAGCAGCTCCGGACAGGGGGTAATAATCCCTGAAGCTTTCTTT	CASSSGQGVIIPEAFF
TRBJ1-3	.	TRBV5-1	TRBD1	TGCGCCAGCAGCGTGACAGGGGGCGGCGGAAACACCATATATTTT	CASSVTGGGGNTIYF
TRBJ1-1	.	TRBV5-1	.	TGCGCCAGCAGCTTGGTACAGCAGAACACTGAAGCTTTCTTT	CASSLVQQNTEAFF
TRBJ1-2	.	TRBV5-4	.	TGTGCCAGCAGCTCTGACACAAACTATGGCTACACCTTC	CASSSDTNYGYTF
TRBJ2-1	once	TRBV6-5	TRBD2	TGTGCCAGCAGTCACCCTAGCGGGGGCTACAATGAGCAGTTCTTC	CASSHPSGGYNEQFF
TRBJ2-2	.	TRBV6-5	.	TGTGCCAGCAGTTACTTAGGGAACGGACTGCCCGGGGAGCTGTTTTTT	CASSYLGNGLPGELFF
TRBJ1-2	few	TRBV6-5	TRBD1	TGTGCCAGCACCAACGACAGGGTCTTTGGCTACACCTTC	CASTNDRVFGYTF
TRBJ2-4	once	TRBV5-4	.	TGTGCCAGCAGCTCAGACAGAACCATTCAGTACTTC	CASSSDRTIQYF
TRBJ2-7	.	TRBV25-1	.	TGTGCCAGCAGAGGAGTCGGCTACGAGCAGTACTTC	CASRGVGYEQYF
TRBJ1-1	few	TRBV5-1	.	TGCGCCAGCAGCTTGTTACAGCAGAACACTGAAGCTTTCTTT	CASSLLQQNTEAFF
TRBJ2-7	.	TRBV10-2	TRBD1	TGCGCCACCCTCATGCCTCGACAGGGGGCCGAGCAGTACTTC	CATLMPRQGAEQYF
TRBJ2-3	.	TRBV28	TRBD1	TGTGCCAGCAGTCTGACAGGGGCGGCGACAGATACGCAGTATTTT	CASSLTGAATDTQYF
TRBJ2-7	.	TRBV30	.	TGTGCCTGGAGTGTACTGCCGACCTACGAGCAGTACTTC	CAWSVLPTYEQYF
TRBJ1-6	.	TRBV30	TRBD1	TGTGCCTGGGGGACAGGCAATTCACCCCTCCACTTT	CAWGTGNSPLHF
TRBJ1-6	.	TRBV27	TRBD1	TGTGCCAGCAGTGCCACGACAGGGAGAAATTCACCCCTCCACTTT	CASSATTGRNSPLHF
TRBJ2-1	few	TRBV2	.	TGTGCCAGCAGTGAAAGCCATGAAGTCAATGAGCAGTTCTTC	CASSESHEVNEQFF
TRBJ2-2	.	TRBV10-1	.	TGCGCCAGCAGCCTCAGAAAGGAGGGCGGGGAGCTGTTTTTT	CASSLRKEGGELFF
TRBJ2-2	.	TRBV11-2	.	TGTGCCAGCAGCTTAGAGCAGGGCACCGGGGAGCTGTTTTTT	CASSLEQGTGELFF
TRBJ1-1	.	TRBV2	.	TGTGCCAGGATGGTCCCTGCAGCTTTCTTT	CARMVPAAFF
TRBJ1-5	.	TRBV5-1	.	TGCGCCAGCAGCTTGACGGGCCAGCCCCAGCATTTT	CASSLTGQPQHF
TRBJ2-5	.	TRBV5-5	.	TGTGCCAGCAGCTCATCCCAGGTTGAGGCTGAGACCCAGTACTTC	CASSSSQVEAETQYF
TRBJ1-2	.	TRBV7-9	.	TGTGCCAGCAGCACAACACTGAACTATGGCTACACCTTC	CASSTTLNYGYTF
TRBJ1-6	once	TRBV15	.	TGTGCCACCAGCAGAGATTTTCCCTCCTATAATTCACCCCTCCACTTT	CATSRDFPSYNSPLHF
TRBJ1-1	.	TRBV5-1	.	TGCGCCAGCAGCTTGGTAATTTCGGGGGTTGAAGCTTTCTTT	CASSLVISGVEAFF
TRBJ2-7	.	TRBV7-9	.	TGTGCCAGCAGCCCCGAAGGGGATGGCGAGCAGTACTTC	CASSPEGDGEQYF
TRBJ2-7	once	TRBV30	TRBD1	TGTGCCTCTTCACAGGGGCCGGGCGAGCAGTACTTC	CASSQGPGEQYF
TRBJ1-2	.	TRBV6-1	.	TGTGCCAGCAGTGTTAACCCCCTGATAGCTAACTATGGCTACACCTTC	CASSVNPLIANYGYTF
TRBJ1-2	.	TRBV30	TRBD1	TGTGCCTGGAGTGTATCGACAGGGGGCAGCTATGGCTACACCTTC	CAWSVSTGGSYGYTF
TRBJ2-1	.	TRBV6-5	.	TGTGCCAGCAGTTATAACGTGGGCTACAATGAGCAGTTCTTC	CASSYNVGYNEQFF
TRBJ2-3	few	TRBV9	TRBD2	TGTGCCAGCAGCGTAGGCCTAGCGGGGAACACAGATACGCAGTATTTT	CASSVGLAGNTDTQYF